The T cell receptor (beta chain) described here comes from a study of T cell changes during pregnancy in multiple sclerosis. TCRdb's copy holds only in-frame clones and misses some; the assay was immunoSEQ multiplex PCR. The repertoire holds 50,000 or so clones, with roughly nine tenths as singletons. Trimming shortened V by 6 bases and J by 1 base, and 9 bases separated the two germline ends. Germline V gives CDR1 MDHEN, CDR2 SYDVKM. This CDR3 spans 13 amino acids. This clonotype originated in a female donor with multiple sclerosis, enrolled in a pregnancy study. Here the sequenced sample was CD8+ T cells from peripheral blood mononuclear cells, taken after pregnancy. The rearrangement uses TRBV28 and TRBJ1-1; possibly TRBD1 for D (5 bases). This chain's CDR3 is CASSRGGNTEAFF. For the CDR3, the DNA is TGTGCCAGCAGCCGGGGGGGGAACACTGAAGCTTTCTTT.